This TCR beta chain was identified during a study of blood T cell repertoires in COVID-19. CDR3 length: 12 amino acids. The repertoire was sequenced with immunoSEQ multiplex PCR; TCRdb's copy has only in-frame clones and lacks some. Found here are 100,000 to 150,000 clones, approximately 74% of them singletons; the top ten hold around 5.5%. For this clone: At one boundary the junction diverges from the germline segment, which might be a read error.

The receptor was isolated from a man aged 60 to 69 with acute or convalescent COVID-19. This chain links TRBV12-3 or TRBV12-4 with TRBJ1-1; D is unresolved. The sequencing sample was made of peripheral blood. This CDR3 reads CASSLKNTKAFF. Here the CDR3 DNA reads TGTGCCAGCAGTTTAAAGAACACTAAAGCTTTCTTT.